Shown below are 17 T cell receptor beta chains from a single sample sequenced in a study of early T cells in non-severe SARS-CoV-2 infection. TCRdb analysed the 5' RACE reads with MiXCR anew, one entry per CDR3 protein. The table lists about 60,000 distinct CDR3 sequences, roughly a tenth of them singletons. Sequenced: whole blood. These receptors were taken from an adult who was a healthcare worker with PCR-confirmed SARS-CoV-2 infection or an uninfected control (not recorded which).

This clonotype has at least ten counts. The rearrangement joins TRBV5-1 to TRBJ2-3; D possibly corresponds to TRBD1 (6 bases). Deletions cut 0 bases from V and 4 bases from J, with 12 bases between. The length of the CDR3 is 15 residues. CDR1 and CDR2 from the germline V gene are SGHRS and YFSETQ. CDR3 in DNA: TGCGCCAGCAGCTTGGGGGACACCGGCGCAGATACGCAGTATTTT. This gives the protein CASSLGDTGADTQYF.

This clonotype was detected many times. The chain has TRBV10-3 and TRBJ1-6; 11 bases are shared with TRBD1. Germline loops: CDR1 ENHRY, CDR2 SYGVKD. J gave up 10 bases and V 7 bases, and 3 bases lay outside the gene matches. The CDR3 is 13 amino acids. CDR3 residues: CAIKGQGGSPLHF. The CDR3 DNA is TGTGCCATCAAGGGACAGGGGGGCTCACCCCTCCACTTT.

This clonotype has ten or more counts. The chain combines TRBV29-1 with TRBJ2-3, with 10 positions matching TRBD2. V was pared by 8 bases and J by 2 bases, with 7 bases of the junction left unmatched. The CDR3 consists of 14 residues. The V gene's germline CDR1 is SQVTM and CDR2 ANQGSEA. The DNA of the CDR3 is TGCAGCTTTAACCTAGCGGGAGACACAGATACGCAGTATTTT. Protein sequence: CSFNLAGDTDTQYF.

This clonotype was seen ten or more times. The V call is TRBV29-1, the J call TRBJ2-1; 9 bases are shared with TRBD1. V was pared by 7 bases and J by 11 bases, with 18 bases of the junction left unmatched. The CDR3 is 15 amino acids. CDR1 and CDR2 from the germline V gene are SQVTM and ANQGSEA. CDR3 residues: CSATDDRGTEGQQFF. The CDR3 DNA follows: TGCAGCGCCACCGACGACAGGGGGACAGAAGGCCAGCAGTTCTTC.

This clonotype was detected many times. J is TRBJ1-4 and V is TRBV2, with 10 bases that match TRBD1. The V gene's germline CDR1 is SNHLY and CDR2 FYNNEI. The CDR3 runs to 14 residues. With 4 bases clipped from V and 8 bases from J, the junction kept 4 bases outside the gene matches. CDR3 protein: CASSADRGLEKLFF. CDR3 bases: TGTGCCAGCAGTGCGGACAGGGGGTTAGAAAAACTGTTTTTT.

This clonotype was counted ten times or more. The chain recombines TRBV12-3 or TRBV12-4 with TRBJ1-1; D not resolved. The V and J ends lost 1 base and 13 bases respectively, with 19 bases between them. The CDR3 contains 14 residues. Here the CDR3 DNA reads TGTGCCAGCAGTTTAGGCAGGCCCTTAATGCCCGGTTTCTTT. As protein: CASSLGRPLMPGFF.

This clonotype showed up many times. The V and J genes are TRBV5-1 and TRBJ2-2, with 7 bases that match TRBD1. CDR3 length equals 15 residues. Trimming removed 0 bases from V and 7 bases from J; junction bases left unmatched: 6. The germline gives CDR1 SGHRS, CDR2 YFSETQ. DNA for the CDR3: TGCGCCAGCAGCTTGGCAACAGGGGCCAGCGGGGAGCTGTTTTTT. Its translation: CASSLATGASGELFF.

In this sample, this clonotype turned up many times. The V and J genes are TRBV30 and TRBJ2-7; a weak D match, TRBD2 (6 bases). Trimming shortened V by 2 bases and J by 4 bases, and 12 bases separated the two germline ends. Per the germline V gene, CDR1 is GTSNPN and CDR2 is SVGIG (reference sequence). This CDR3 has 13 amino acids. This CDR3 is CAWSRGTSYEQYF. CDR3 DNA: TGTGCCTGGAGTCGGGGGACTTCTTACGAGCAGTACTTC.

This clonotype was seen many times. This sequence joins TRBV7-2 and TRBJ2-1; D may match TRBD1 or TRBD2 (5 bases each). Per germline, CDR1 SGHTA and CDR2 FQGNSA. Trimming took 1 base from V and 1 from J, leaving 11 bases between them. CDR3 length: 16 amino acids. The CDR3 sequence is CASSLGGTASYNEQFF. As DNA, the CDR3 is TGTGCCAGCAGCTTAGGTGGGACCGCTTCCTACAATGAGCAGTTCTTC.

The chain uses TRBV15 and TRBJ2-1; the match to TRBD2 covers 13 bases. J was trimmed by 7 bases and V by 2 bases; bases with no gene match: 5. Germline V gives CDR1 LNHNV, CDR2 YYDKDF (reference sequence). The CDR3 covers 16 residues. CDR3 sequence reads: CATSRIRLAGGNEQFF. DNA of the CDR3: TGTGCCACCAGCAGAATTCGACTAGCGGGAGGAAATGAGCAGTTCTTC.

This clonotype was detected only a few times. The J gene is TRBJ2-3, the V gene TRBV7-6, with D unresolved. Germline V lookup: CDR1 SGHVS, CDR2 FNYEAQ. This CDR3 is built from 12 residues. Trimming stripped 5 bases from V and 6 bases from J, with 9 bases between. This CDR3 reads CASSGRDDTQYF. CDR3 DNA: TGTGCCAGCAGCGGCCGTGACGATACGCAGTATTTT.

This clonotype was seen many times. The V call is TRBV6-4, the J call TRBJ2-1; 7 bases match TRBD2. From germline, CDR1 is MRHNA and CDR2 SNTAGT. J lost 8 bases, V lost 0 bases, and 10 bases had no gene match. The CDR3 length is 16 residues. The CDR3 reads CASSDSIAGESDEQFF. CDR3 in DNA: TGTGCCAGCAGTGACTCGATTGCGGGAGAATCCGATGAGCAGTTCTTC.

In its sample, this clonotype was seen many times. This chain connects TRBV28 to TRBJ2-1; a weak D match, TRBD1 (8 bases). CDR1 MDHEN and CDR2 SYDVKM come from the germline V gene. The CDR3 sequence is 15 residues long. The germline V and J ends were trimmed by 2 bases and 7 bases, with 15 bases remaining between them. CDR3: CASSLAGQGGNEQFF. CDR3 DNA sequence: TGTGCCAGCAGTTTAGCCGGACAGGGAGGGAATGAGCAGTTCTTC.

This clonotype was recorded many times. The chain uses TRBV27 and TRBJ1-2; 7 positions agree with TRBD1. The CDR3 length is 13 residues. Germline V CDR1 and CDR2: MNHEY, SMNVEV (reference sequence). V lost 3 bases and J lost 8; bases outside the gene matches: 6. The chain's CDR3 is CASSFLDRSGYTF. The DNA of the CDR3 is TGTGCCAGCAGTTTCCTGGACAGGAGCGGCTACACCTTC.

This clonotype was seen at least ten times. The J gene is TRBJ2-3, the V gene TRBV27; 10 positions match TRBD2. CDR1 is MNHEY, CDR2 SMNVEV, per germline (reference sequence). This CDR3 is built from 19 residues. V was pared by 2 bases and J by 2 bases, with 13 bases of the junction left unmatched. CDR3 nucleotide sequence: TGTGCCAGCAGTTTACTCCCTAGCGGGAGTGGAGGGCACACAGATACGCAGTATTTT. This encodes CASSLLPSGSGGHTDTQYF.

This clonotype was detected ten times or more. The rearrangement links TRBV7-8 to TRBJ1-1; no clear D gene. The CDR3 has 13 residues. Looked up from germline, CDR1 is SGHVS and CDR2 is FQNEAQ. V was shortened by 2 bases and J by 1 base, with 5 bases between the two germline ends. The CDR3 DNA reads TGTGCCAGCAGCTTAACGGCGAACACTGAAGCTTTCTTT. Translating it yields CASSLTANTEAFF.

At least ten counts were recorded for this clonotype. The J gene is TRBJ2-7, the V gene TRBV18; D is ambiguous. Per germline, CDR1 KGHSH and CDR2 LQKENI. V was shortened by 4 bases and J by 1 base, with 14 bases between the two germline ends. This CDR3 contains 15 residues. The DNA for the CDR3 is TGTGCCAGCTCACAAGAAATGGTGAGGTCCTACGAGCAGTACTTC. Its protein is CASSQEMVRSYEQYF.